What follows are 31 T cell receptor beta chains derived from one specimen sequenced in a study of T-cell memory formation after mild COVID-19. Each CDR3 protein is one row after TCRdb ran MiXCR on the 5' RACE reads. This sample has fewer than 700,000 distinct CDR3 sequences, with more than 15% found just once. Material: PBMCs or a T cell subset sorted from them (not recorded which). The receptors were gathered from an adult woman who had mild COVID-19 (a few samples of this study predate the infection). Cell type and time point are not known.

V gene TRBV3-1 combines with J gene TRBJ2-1; 7 bases map to TRBD2. The ends lost 10 bases at V and 0 bases at J; junction bases unmatched: 6. The CDR3 is made up of 14 amino acids. Germline CDR1 reads LGHDT; CDR2 reads YNNKEL (reference sequence). CDR3 DNA: TGTGCCACCCAAGCGGGAAACTCCTACAATGAGCAGTTCTTC. Protein product: CATQAGNSYNEQFF.

The chain employs TRBV12-3 or TRBV12-4 and TRBJ2-7; 12 bases match TRBD1. Trimming removed 8 bases from V and 0 bases from J; junction bases left unmatched: 11. The CDR3 totals 17 residues. CDR3 region: CASRGTGGLYGSYEQYF. The CDR3, as DNA: TGTGCCAGCCGCGGGACAGGGGGCTTGTATGGCTCCTACGAGCAGTACTTC.

This clonotype has just a few counts. The chain is built from TRBV4-2 and TRBJ2-7, with a tentative D call TRBD1 (6 bases). Germline CDR1 LGHNA, CDR2 YNFKEQ. V was clipped by 3 bases and J by 1 base, with 16 bases between them. The CDR3 is 16 residues long. Here the CDR3 reads CASSHATSGQSYEQYF. In DNA, the CDR3 is TGTGCCAGCAGCCACGCTACGTCCGGACAGTCCTACGAGCAGTACTTC.

V is TRBV7-8 and J is TRBJ2-5; no clear D. CDR1 and CDR2 from the germline V gene are SGHVS and FQNEAQ. V lost 3 bases and J 5 bases, leaving 7 bases between the germline ends. The CDR3 has 12 amino acids. CDR3 residues: CASSFAAETQYF. The CDR3 DNA follows: TGTGCCAGCAGCTTTGCGGCGGAGACCCAGTACTTC.

This clonotype came up a few times. The chain has TRBV18 and TRBJ1-5; the D is unclear. Trimming cost V 1 base and J 2 bases, with 9 bases left between them. Per the germline V gene, CDR1 is KGHSH and CDR2 is LQKENI. The CDR3 loop spans 15 amino acids. CDR3 region: CASSPQGKGNQPQHF. CDR3 sequence (DNA): TGTGCCAGCTCACCACAGGGTAAAGGCAATCAGCCCCAGCATTTT.

This clonotype was recorded once. J is TRBJ1-1 and V is TRBV20-1, with 9 positions matching TRBD1. CDR3 length: 16 residues. The germline gives CDR1 DFQATT, CDR2 SNEGSKA (reference sequence). Trimming cost V 5 bases and J 1 base; bases outside gene matches: 11. The CDR3 DNA follows: TGCAGTGCTCTTGGACAGGGGAAGGGGTCGAACACTGAAGCTTTCTTT. It is translated as CSALGQGKGSNTEAFF.

This rearrangement joins TRBV5-1 to TRBJ1-1; D uncertain. The germline V gene has CDR1 SGHRS and CDR2 YFSETQ. Between the trimmed V and J ends, which lost 2 bases and 1 base, there was a span of 15 bases. The CDR3 runs to 16 residues. Written as DNA, the CDR3 is TGCGCCAGCAGCTTCCGGGGTTCGACGGGGAACACTGAAGCTTTCTTT. Its translation is CASSFRGSTGNTEAFF.

The chain carries TRBV6-1 and TRBJ2-5; unclear D gene. The CDR3 covers 15 residues. Trimming removed 2 bases at V and 3 bases at J, with 13 bases between. CDR1 is MNHNS and CDR2 is SASEGT in the germline V gene. The CDR3: CASSETHGGKETQYF. The CDR3 nucleotides are TGTGCCAGCAGTGAAACTCACGGTGGAAAAGAGACCCAGTACTTC.

The chain has TRBV7-6 and TRBJ2-7, with TRBD2 matching over 10 bases. V was pared by 1 base and J by 4 bases, with 4 bases of the junction left unmatched. The CDR3 sequence is 15 residues long. The germline CDR1 and CDR2 sequences are SGHVS and FNYEAQ. The CDR3 sequence: CASSLDSSGSYEQYF. The CDR3 DNA is TGTGCCAGCAGCTTAGATTCTAGCGGGAGTTACGAGCAGTACTTC.

The chain recombines TRBV25-1 with TRBJ2-7; 13 bases agree with TRBD2. CDR1 and CDR2 (germline): MGHDK, SYGVNS. V was clipped by 7 bases and J by 2 bases; unmatched bases: 17. The CDR3 contains 19 residues. CDR3 protein: CASTPRRTSGGYPPYEQYF. CDR3 in DNA: TGTGCCAGCACGCCGAGGAGGACTAGCGGGGGTTACCCCCCCTACGAGCAGTACTTC.

The V gene is TRBV12-3 or TRBV12-4, the J gene TRBJ1-1; D ambiguous. The CDR3 is made up of 13 amino acids. V lost 6 bases and J 4 bases, leaving 12 bases between the germline ends. CDR3 DNA: TGTGCCAGCAGCCGGATAGGAGCCACTGAAGCTTTCTTT. It codes for CASSRIGATEAFF.

This clonotype was recorded a few times. The chain is built from TRBV4-3 and TRBJ2-3, with 12 bases fitting TRBD2. Germline CDR1 LGHNA, CDR2 YSLEER. The J segment lost 2 bases and the V segment lost 0 bases, leaving 3 bases of the junction unmatched. The CDR3 contains 17 residues. The CDR3 DNA follows: TGCGCCAGCAGCCAAGATCGACTAGCGGGGGCCACAGATACGCAGTATTTT. This encodes CASSQDRLAGATDTQYF.

The V gene is TRBV6-6, the J gene TRBJ1-6, with 7 positions matching TRBD1. Germline CDR1 MNHNY, CDR2 SVGAGI (reference sequence). The CDR3 is made up of 14 amino acids. The J segment lost 9 bases and the V segment lost 4 bases, leaving 6 bases of the junction unmatched. The CDR3 DNA is TGTGCCAGCAGTTCAGGGGGGATCGGTTCACCCCTCCACTTT. It specifies CASSSGGIGSPLHF.

The DNA of the CDR3 is TGTGCCTGGCGGGCCAATAGTGGGACTGAAGCTTTCTTT. Residues: CAWRANSGTEAFF. The V gene is TRBV30, the J gene TRBJ1-1; D gene ambiguous. Per the germline V gene, CDR1 is GTSNPN and CDR2 is SVGIG (reference sequence). Trimming removed 5 bases from V and 5 bases from J, with 15 bases in between. The length of the CDR3 is 13 residues.

The chain recombines TRBV4-1 with TRBJ1-4, with D hard to call. V was cut by 4 bases and J by 3 bases, with 6 bases left in between. Germline CDR1 MGHRA, CDR2 YSYEKL. This CDR3 has 13 amino acids. The CDR3 nucleotides read TGCGCCAGCAGCCTATTGTCTAATGAAAAACTGTTTTTT. Its protein is CASSLLSNEKLFF.

This clonotype was observed a handful of times. The V and J genes are TRBV2 and TRBJ1-1; maybe TRBD1 (6 bases). The V end was cut by 7 bases, the J end by 4 bases, with 10 bases between. Germline lookup yields CDR1 SNHLY and CDR2 FYNNEI. The CDR3 extends over 12 amino acids. In nucleotides, the CDR3 is TGTGCCAGCACGCGGGGGGCCACTGAAGCTTTCTTT. Translated, it gives CASTRGATEAFF. Variable domain in full (rest from reference TRBV2 and TRBJ1-1): EPEVTQTPSHQVTQMGQEVILRCVPISNHLYFYWYRQILGQKVEFLVSFYNNEISEKSEIFDDQFSVERPDGSNFTLKIRSTKLEDSAMYFCASTRGATEAFFGQGTRLTVV.

This clonotype was seen a handful of times. The chain recombines TRBV24-1 with TRBJ2-6, with D uncertain. CDR3 size: 13 residues. V lost 7 bases, J lost 1 base, and 4 bases lay in between. The germline gives CDR1 KGHDR, CDR2 SFDVKD. In DNA form, the CDR3 reads TGTGCCACCAGGGGGTCTGGGGCCAACGTCCTGACTTTC. This sequence encodes CATRGSGANVLTF.

This clonotype was picked up a small number of times. This chain links TRBV27 with TRBJ1-6, with 7 bases identical to TRBD1. CDR3 length equals 16 residues. V gave up 6 bases and J gave up 9 bases; unmatched junction bases: 14. Germline CDR1 reads MNHEY; CDR2 reads SMNVEV (reference sequence). CDR3 amino acids: CASRPHGGGVSSPLHF. The CDR3 DNA is TGTGCCAGCAGACCCCACGGAGGGGGCGTAAGTTCACCCCTCCACTTT.

A few counts support this clonotype. This chain connects TRBV5-1 to TRBJ1-5, with 7 bases identical to TRBD1. The CDR3 has 14 amino acids. V lost 4 bases, J lost 4 bases, and 5 bases stayed unmatched. Germline V gene sequence: CDR1 SGHRS, CDR2 YFSETQ. CDR3 DNA sequence: TGCGCCAGCAGCGAGGGACAGATAAATCAGCCCCAGCATTTT. The encoded protein is CASSEGQINQPQHF. The full variable domain, rest sourced from reference TRBV5-1 and TRBJ1-5, is KAGVTQTPRYLIKTRGQQVTLSCSPISGHRSVSWYQQTPGQGLQFLFEYFSETQRNKGNFPGRFSGRQFSNSRSEMNVSTLELGDSALYLCASSEGQINQPQHFGDGTRLSIL.

V usage is TRBV3-1 and J usage is TRBJ2-1; 12 bases match TRBD2. The germline V gene has CDR1 LGHDT and CDR2 YNNKEL (reference sequence). Germline trimming cut 4 bases from V and 9 bases from J; bases unmatched to any gene: 10. This CDR3 comprises 16 residues. CDR3 in DNA: TGTGCCAGCAGCCTATCTAGCGGGGGGGCCCTAGGTGAGCAGTTCTTC. Protein product: CASSLSSGGALGEQFF.

The gene calls are TRBV4-1 and TRBJ2-5, with a tentative D call TRBD2 (6 bases). The V gene's germline CDR1 is MGHRA and CDR2 YSYEKL. The CDR3 totals 13 residues. V lost 3 bases to trimming and J lost 1 base, with 6 bases between them. The CDR3 coding sequence is TGCGCCAGCAGCCAGGAGGGCCAAGAGACCCAGTACTTC. Protein sequence: CASSQEGQETQYF.

This clonotype was observed a few times. The gene calls are TRBV6-5 and TRBJ2-2; 12 nucleotides line up with TRBD1. After removal of 5 bases from V and 2 bases from J, the junction contained 12 bases not matched to a gene. The CDR3 loop spans 19 amino acids. Per the germline V gene, CDR1 is MNHEY and CDR2 is SVGAGI. This chain's CDR3 is CASSRASSGTGGNTGELFF. CDR3 nucleotides: TGTGCCAGCAGTCGCGCGTCCTCCGGGACAGGGGGCAACACCGGGGAGCTGTTTTTT.

The chain recombines TRBV7-9 with TRBJ2-1, with D unresolved. CDR3 length: 15 residues. Germline CDR1 is SEHNR and CDR2 is FQNEAQ (reference sequence). Trimming stripped 7 bases from V and 7 bases from J, with 20 bases between. The CDR3, as DNA: TGTGCCAGCACCCTCAAGGTGACGCCTCAAAATGAGCAGTTCTTC. Translating gives CASTLKVTPQNEQFF.

This CDR3 is CASSSKPWNYGYTF. The CDR3 bases are TGTGCCAGCAGTTCGAAGCCATGGAACTATGGCTACACCTTC. This rearrangement joins TRBV6-2 or TRBV6-3 to TRBJ1-2; the D is unclear. This CDR3 spans 14 amino acids. In germline, CDR1 is MNHEY, CDR2 SVGEGT. V lost 4 bases and J lost 2, with 11 bases in between.

In this sample, this clonotype turned up a few times. The J gene is TRBJ1-2, the V gene TRBV29-1; no firm D call. Trimming left V 0 bases short and J 2 bases short, with 13 bases between. Germline V gives CDR1 SQVTM, CDR2 ANQGSEA. The CDR3 spans 15 residues. The CDR3 loop is CSVEEIKRRNYGYTF. CDR3 nucleotide sequence: TGCAGCGTTGAAGAGATAAAGCGGCGGAACTATGGCTACACCTTC.

The chain recombines TRBV3-1 with TRBJ2-1; D not resolved. Trimming took off 1 base at V and 12 bases at J, with 7 bases between the two ends. CDR1 LGHDT and CDR2 YNNKEL come from the germline V gene (reference sequence). CDR3 size: 11 residues. CDR3 nucleotides: TGTGCCAGCAGCCAAGGAGGTGCGCAGTTCTTC. Translating it yields CASSQGGAQFF.

The chain joins TRBV12-3 or TRBV12-4 to TRBJ1-2, with 8 bases matching TRBD1. This CDR3 comprises 13 residues. V lost 5 bases, J lost 8 bases, and 7 bases stayed unmatched. The CDR3 loop is CASSRQGFWGYTF. As DNA, the CDR3 is TGTGCCAGCAGTCGACAGGGGTTTTGGGGCTACACCTTC.

There are a few counts of this clonotype. The chain employs TRBV12-3 or TRBV12-4 and TRBJ2-2, with a possible D match to TRBD2 (6 bases). V was clipped by 7 bases and J by 0 bases, with 12 bases between them. The CDR3 is 15 amino acids. The CDR3 DNA follows: TGTGCCAGCACCCCGGACTACCCGAACACCGGGGAGCTGTTTTTT. Translated: CASTPDYPNTGELFF.

The V and J genes are TRBV7-2 and TRBJ1-1, with D possibly matching TRBD1 (6 bases). CDR3 length equals 17 residues. V was trimmed by 10 bases and J by 1 base, leaving 25 bases between them. Germline loops: CDR1 SGHTA, CDR2 FQGNSA. CDR3 in amino acids: CAIDSGGAQLRNTEAFF. The CDR3 DNA reads as TGTGCCATCGACTCGGGGGGCGCTCAGTTAAGGAACACTGAAGCTTTCTTT. Complete variable domain (other parts from reference TRBV7-2 and TRBJ1-1): GAGVSQSPSNKVTEKGKDVELRCDPISGHTALYWYRQSLGQGLEFLIYFQGNSAPDKSGLPSDRFSAERTGGSVSTLTIQRTQQEDSAVYLCAIDSGGAQLRNTEAFFGQGTRLTVV.

This clonotype has a handful of counts. The chain has TRBV7-9 and TRBJ2-5, with D uncertain. The CDR3 length is 12 residues. V was pared by 5 bases and J by 7 bases, with 11 bases between. Germline lookup yields CDR1 SEHNR and CDR2 FQNEAQ (reference sequence). This CDR3 is CASSPITTTQYF. CDR3 nucleotide sequence: TGTGCCAGCAGCCCCATTACCACGACCCAGTACTTC.

The genes are TRBV20-1 and TRBJ1-3, with a weak D call TRBD1 (6 bases). The CDR3 contains 15 residues. Trimming took off 5 bases at V and 4 bases at J, with 18 bases between the two ends. Germline values: CDR1 DFQATT, CDR2 SNEGSKA (reference sequence). In DNA, the CDR3 is TGCAGTGCTCCGATCCCAGGGGTTTACGGAAACACCATATATTTT. The encoded protein is CSAPIPGVYGNTIYF.